The next 14 T cell receptor beta chains were all read from a single sample in a study of Ad26.COV2.S vaccination and SARS-CoV-2 variants. Sequencing was performed with immunoSEQ multiplex PCR; in TCRdb, only in-frame clones are kept and a portion is missing. The sample has roughly 350,000 clones; around 89% are singletons. Treatment noted: 19 received Ad26.COV2.S at low or high dose, single or two shots; 5 received placebo; per-sample allocation not given. Vaccine and placebo recipients were sampled on day 63 after the first injection. The sequences come from peripheral blood, collected in a trial of Ad26.COV2.S vaccine versus placebo. Receptors were obtained from a person between 18 and 60 years old who received the Ad26.COV2.S COVID-19 vaccine or a placebo.

V and J are TRBV9 and TRBJ2-2; 10 nucleotides match TRBD2. CDR3 length: 18 residues. V lost 1 base, J lost 2 bases, and 8 bases stayed unmatched. Germline CDR1 is SGDLS and CDR2 is YYNGEE. The CDR3, as DNA: TGTGCCAGCAGCGTACCGACCGGACTAGCGGTTAACACCGGGGAGCTGTTTTTT. This gives the protein CASSVPTGLAVNTGELFF. The variable domain in full, with the rest retrieved from reference TRBV9 and TRBJ2-2, is DSGVTQTPKHLITATGQRVTLRCSPRSGDLSVYWYQQSLDQGLQFLIQYYNGEERAKGNILERFSAQQFPDLHSELNLSSLELGDSALYFCASSVPTGLAVNTGELFFGEGSRLTVL.

This chain connects TRBV7-2 to TRBJ2-7; D unresolved. This CDR3 comprises 12 residues. The ends were cut back, 5 bases at V and 3 bases at J, with 8 bases in the middle. Germline CDR1 SGHTA, CDR2 FQGNSA. This chain's CDR3 is CASSVFGYEQYF. The CDR3 nucleotides are TGTGCCAGCAGCGTTTTCGGCTACGAGCAGTACTTC. The full variable domain, completed using reference TRBV7-2 and TRBJ2-7, is GAGVSQSPSNKVTEKGKDVELRCDPISGHTALYWYRQSLGQGLEFLIYFQGNSAPDKSGLPSDRFSAERTGGSVSTLTIQRTQQEDSAVYLCASSVFGYEQYFGPGTRLTVT.

The chain uses TRBV19 and TRBJ1-3; D not resolved. The CDR3 has 15 amino acids. CDR1 and CDR2 (germline): LNHDA, SQIVND (reference sequence). Trimming cost V 3 bases and J 0 bases, with 9 bases left between them. CDR3 sequence reads: CASSIHTSSGNTIYF. The CDR3 nucleotides are TGTGCCAGTAGTATCCACACAAGCTCTGGAAACACCATATATTTT.

In DNA, the CDR3 is TGTGCCTGGACCTCGGGGGTCTCCTACAATGAGCAGTTCTTC. This sequence encodes CAWTSGVSYNEQFF. This rearrangement joins TRBV30 to TRBJ2-1; D may be TRBD2 (6 bases). Trimming took 4 bases from V and 0 from J, leaving 10 bases between them. This CDR3 comprises 14 residues. CDR1 and CDR2 (germline): GTSNPN, SVGIG (reference sequence).

The sample holds a few counts of this clone. The chain has TRBV6-5 and TRBJ1-2; TRBD1 is a possible D gene (5 bases). The CDR3 is 14 residues long. Germline V gene data show CDR1 as MNHEY and CDR2 as SVGAGI. Trimming took off 3 bases at V and 7 bases at J, with 15 bases between the two ends. CDR3 in amino acids: CASSYGTGVRGYTF. The CDR3 nucleotides are TGTGCCAGCAGTTATGGGACGGGGGTGCGTGGCTACACCTTC.

V is TRBV20-1 and J is TRBJ2-3; TRBD2 agrees at 8 bases. The germline gives CDR1 DFQATT, CDR2 SNEGSKA (reference sequence). The CDR3 consists of 13 residues. With V trimmed by 3 bases and J by 4 bases, 3 bases remained unmatched. As DNA, the CDR3 is TGCAGTGCTAGTCCTAGCGGGTCAGATACGCAGTATTTT. It is translated as CSASPSGSDTQYF.

J is TRBJ1-2 and V is TRBV24-1, with a tentative D call TRBD1 (5 bases). The CDR3 contains 13 residues. Looked up from germline, CDR1 is KGHDR and CDR2 is SFDVKD. Trimming removed 1 base at V and 8 bases at J, with 10 bases between. CDR3 coding DNA: TGTGCCACCAGTGATTTCCGGGGCACCGGCTACACCTTC. Encoded protein: CATSDFRGTGYTF.

A note on this clone: Distinct nucleotide sequences in the sample also encode this CDR3. J is TRBJ1-2 and V is TRBV2, with 7 bases fitting TRBD1. V shed 8 bases, J shed 2 bases, and the junction held 5 bases outside the gene matches. The CDR3 has 13 residues. Germline values: CDR1 SNHLY, CDR2 FYNNEI. The DNA for the CDR3 is TGTGCCAGCCACCGGGACAGAAACTATGGCTACACCTTC. As protein: CASHRDRNYGYTF. Drawing the rest from reference TRBV2 and TRBJ1-2, the complete variable domain is EPEVTQTPSHQVTQMGQEVILRCVPISNHLYFYWYRQILGQKVEFLVSFYNNEISEKSEIFDDQFSVERPDGSNFTLKIRSTKLEDSAMYFCASHRDRNYGYTFGSGTRLTVV.

In its sample, this clone was seen once. The rearrangement links TRBV4-1 to TRBJ2-7; D is uncertain. CDR3 length: 14 amino acids. Germline CDR1 is MGHRA and CDR2 is YSYEKL. The germline V and J ends were trimmed by 3 bases and 2 bases, with 11 bases remaining between them. The CDR3 bases are TGCGCCAGCAGCCAGGCAGGACGCCCCTACGAGCAGTACTTC. This codes for CASSQAGRPYEQYF.

The J gene is TRBJ2-1, the V gene TRBV3-1 (or the pseudogene TRBV3-2), with 7 bases aligning to TRBD2. Germline lookup yields CDR1 LGHDT and CDR2 YNNKEL (reference sequence). The V segment lost 4 bases and the J segment 4 bases; nucleotides outside the gene matches: 7. The CDR3 runs 15 residues. CDR3 protein: CASSPRDYLYNEQFF. The CDR3 region has the DNA TGTGCCAGCAGCCCCCGGGACTACCTATACAATGAGCAGTTCTTC.

V is TRBV24-1 and J is TRBJ1-5; D uncertain. CDR1 is KGHDR, CDR2 SFDVKD, per germline. The CDR3 runs to 13 residues. Trimming cost V 3 bases and J 7 bases, with 9 bases left between them. CDR3 protein: CATSDVGLQPQHF. The CDR3, as DNA: TGTGCCACCAGTGATGTCGGGCTCCAGCCCCAGCATTTT.

This chain uses TRBV27 with TRBJ1-5, with D maybe TRBD1 (6 bases). Looked up from germline, CDR1 is MNHEY and CDR2 is SMNVEV (reference sequence). V gave up 0 bases and J gave up 11 bases, with 17 bases separating them. The CDR3 covers 15 residues. For the CDR3, the DNA is TGTGCCAGCAGTTTATCGAGGACAGCCGTACTGGCCCAGCATTTT. Its translation: CASSLSRTAVLAQHF.

The chain is built from TRBV11-2 and TRBJ2-7, with D perhaps assigned TRBD1 or TRBD2 (6 bases each). Between the trimmed V and J ends, which lost 2 bases and 8 bases, there was a span of 16 bases. CDR3 length equals 14 residues. Germline CDR1 is SGHAT and CDR2 is FQNNGV. The CDR3 coding sequence is TGTGCCAGCAGCTTAAGGGGGGCCCTTGGCCAGCAGTACTTC. This gives the protein CASSLRGALGQQYF.

The CDR3 sequence is CASSSLAGGGDTQYF. CDR3 bases: TGTGCCAGCAGCTCCCTAGCGGGAGGGGGTGATACGCAGTATTTT. J is TRBJ2-3 and V is TRBV7-9, with TRBD2 matching 12 bases. With V trimmed by 4 bases and J by 6 bases, 5 bases remained unmatched. Germline V gene lookup returns CDR1 SEHNR and CDR2 FQNEAQ (reference sequence). The length of the CDR3 is 15 residues. Full variable domain (remainder filled in from reference TRBV7-9 and TRBJ2-3): DTGVSQNPRHKITKRGQNVTFRCDPISEHNRLYWYRQTLGQGPEFLTYFQNEAQLEKSRLLSDRFSAERPKGSFSTLEIQRTEQGDSAMYLCASSSLAGGGDTQYFGPGTRLTVL.